Listed below are T cell receptor beta chains from one sample, sequenced in a study of OX40 agonist ivuxolimab in advanced cancers. Clones were read by immunoSEQ multiplex PCR, and TCRdb kept only the in-frame ones, dropping some. Here the sample spans tens of thousands of clones, roughly 82% being singletons. This sample comprised CD4+ or CD8+ T cells sorted from blood, obtained in a trial of the OX40 agonist ivuxolimab. Receptors originate from an adult with an advanced solid tumor such as melanoma, head and neck, liver or kidney cancer. Both conserved end residues are part of each CDR3. A D gene is named only where the DNA matches it firmly. Clone size is shown for a subset of rows, as once, few, many or a class of expanded clone.

clone size,D gene,V gene,J gene,CDR3 DNA,CDR3 protein
.,TRBD1,TRBV7-9,TRBJ2-7,TGTGCCGCCGGGACAGGGTCCTACGAGCAGTACTTC,CAAGTGSYEQYF
.,TRBD1,TRBV10-3,TRBJ1-1,TGTGCCATCAGTGATTCTACGACAGGGATGAACACTGAAGCTTTCTTT,CAISDSTTGMNTEAFF
once,TRBD1,TRBV29-1,TRBJ1-5,TGCAGCGTTGGACAGTTTCAGGGGGCCCAGCATTTT,CSVGQFQGAQHF
.,.,TRBV7-9,TRBJ2-3,TGTGCCAGCAGCTACGGGGGTTCATGGACAGATACGCAGTATTTT,CASSYGGSWTDTQYF
.,.,TRBV29-1,TRBJ2-1,TGCAGCGTTGAAGTTGTGGACCCTCTTTGGGGGGAGCAGTTCTTC,CSVEVVDPLWGEQFF
.,TRBD1,TRBV5-8,TRBJ2-7,TGTGCCAGCAGCTTCCGGGACAGGGGCGCCTACGAGCAGTACTTC,CASSFRDRGAYEQYF
.,TRBD2,TRBV19,TRBJ2-3,TGTGCCAGTACTCGCGGGGGTTTAGGCGGCACAGATACGCAGTATTTT,CASTRGGLGGTDTQYF
.,TRBD1,TRBV29-1,TRBJ1-2,TGCAGCGTTGGGGGCATCGACAGGGACTATGGCTACACCTTC,CSVGGIDRDYGYTF
few,.,TRBV29-1,TRBJ2-7,TGCAGCGCCTATACAGGGAACAGGTACGAGCAGTACTTC,CSAYTGNRYEQYF
.,.,TRBV18,TRBJ2-7,TGTGCCAGCTCACCACGTCCGGGGTCTACCTCCTACGAGCAGTACTTC,CASSPRPGSTSYEQYF
.,TRBD1,TRBV18,TRBJ2-1,TGTGCCAGCTCACCGGGGACAGGCGGCAGCTCCTACAATGAGCAGTTCTTC,CASSPGTGGSSYNEQFF
many,.,TRBV2,TRBJ1-4,TGTGCCAGCAGTGGGTACCGTAACCAGGTGGGAAAACTGTTTTTT,CASSGYRNQVGKLFF
.,.,TRBV27,TRBJ1-2,TGTGCCAGCAGTTTATCGATAGGGAGGGTTTATGGCTACACCTTC,CASSLSIGRVYGYTF
.,.,TRBV5-8,TRBJ1-2,TGTGCCAGCAGACTGAGGGGCTCTAACTATGGCTACACCTTC,CASRLRGSNYGYTF
.,.,TRBV18,TRBJ2-5,TGTGCCAGCTCACCGGGGGGAGAGACCCAGTACTTC,CASSPGGETQYF
.,.,TRBV9,TRBJ2-3,TGTGCCAGCAGCGTAGGGACAGATACGCAGTATTTT,CASSVGTDTQYF
.,.,TRBV7-6,TRBJ2-2,TGTGCCAGCAGCCCCCAGGGTGTGGCCGGGGAGCTGTTTTTT,CASSPQGVAGELFF
.,TRBD1,TRBV29-1,TRBJ2-7,TGCAGCGCCTTGCGACAGGGGAGCAACGAGCAGTACTTC,CSALRQGSNEQYF
few,.,TRBV28,TRBJ1-3,TGTGCCAGCAGCCTGGACCATCGAAACACCATATATTTT,CASSLDHRNTIYF
few,.,TRBV30,TRBJ1-3,TGTGCCTGGACCTCTCGGGGAAACACCATATATTTT,CAWTSRGNTIYF
.,TRBD1,TRBV27,TRBJ2-3,TGTGCCAGGGATATAAAAGGGACAGGGGGCACAGATACGCAGTATTTT,CARDIKGTGGTDTQYF
.,TRBD1,TRBV28,TRBJ1-2,TGTGCCAGCAGTCCCTCGGACAGGGTAAATGGCTACACCTTC,CASSPSDRVNGYTF
.,TRBD2,TRBV27,TRBJ2-1,TGTGCCAGCAGTTTATCGTGGGCGGGGGGATACAATGAGCAGTTCTTC,CASSLSWAGGYNEQFF
.,.,TRBV4-1,TRBJ2-3,TGCGCCAGCAACAAGGGTTTGGGCACAGATACGCAGTATTTT,CASNKGLGTDTQYF
.,TRBD1,TRBV27,TRBJ2-7,TGTGCCAGCTCCCCGGGACAGGGGTATGACGAGCAGTACTTC,CASSPGQGYDEQYF
.,TRBD1,TRBV4-3,TRBJ1-1,TGCGCCAGCAGCCAGACAGGGGGCTACACTGAAGCTTTCTTT,CASSQTGGYTEAFF
.,.,TRBV18,TRBJ2-4,TGTGCCAGCTCACCACCGGACGGCGCCAAAAACATTCAGTACTTC,CASSPPDGAKNIQYF
.,TRBD1,TRBV19,TRBJ2-5,TGTGCCAGTAGTCCGGGACAGGGGGAAGAGACCCAGTACTTC,CASSPGQGEETQYF
.,.,TRBV14,TRBJ2-7,TGTGCCAGCAGCCAAGGGTCCCACACCCTTGGGGAGCAGTACTTC,CASSQGSHTLGEQYF
.,.,TRBV30,TRBJ2-3,TGTGCCTGGAGTGGGCCCACAGATACGCAGTATTTT,CAWSGPTDTQYF
few,TRBD2,TRBV30,TRBJ2-3,TGTGCCTGGAGTCACGGACGGTTTGGACTAGCGGGGGGGCGCACAGATACGCAGTATTTT,CAWSHGRFGLAGGRTDTQYF